This is a list of T cell receptor beta chains from one sample in a study of regulatory T cells in long-lasting Graves disease. TCRdb re-analysed the multiplex PCR reads in MiXCR, keeping a single row per CDR3 protein. Found here are 300,000 to 400,000 distinct CDR3 sequences, approximately 15% of them singletons; the top ten hold about 27%. These data also formed part of another study, on T cells in Graves' hyperthyroidism and ophthalmopathy.

The starting material was peripheral blood mononuclear cells (PBMCs), obtained at new diagnosis, from a patient treated with antithyroid drugs. These receptor sequences come from a man in his forties or fifties with Graves disease. Each CDR3 is given with its conserved first and last residue. Each record gives: D gene, V gene, clone size, J gene, CDR3 DNA, CDR3 protein. The D gene is left open where the match is weak. Clone size is given for some rows only: seen once, a few or many times, or a class if the clone is expanded.

d_call: .; v_call: TRBV6-1; clone_size: .; j_call: TRBJ2-7; cdr3_nt: TGTGCCAGCCGCAGGAGGCCCACCTCCTACGAGCAGTACTTC; cdr3_aa: CASRRRPTSYEQYF
d_call: TRBD2; v_call: TRBV5-1; clone_size: many; j_call: TRBJ2-5; cdr3_nt: TGCGCCAGCAGCACTAGCGGGGGGGAAGAGACCCAGTACTTC; cdr3_aa: CASSTSGGEETQYF
d_call: .; v_call: TRBV4-2; clone_size: few; j_call: TRBJ2-3; cdr3_nt: TGTGCCAGCAGCCAAGGTAACGGGCGCACAGATACGCAGTATTTT; cdr3_aa: CASSQGNGRTDTQYF
d_call: .; v_call: TRBV3-1; clone_size: .; j_call: TRBJ1-6; cdr3_nt: TGTGCCAGCAGCCAAAGGGCAGATCAAAATTCACCCCTCCACTTT; cdr3_aa: CASSQRADQNSPLHF
d_call: .; v_call: TRBV11-2; clone_size: many; j_call: TRBJ2-7; cdr3_nt: TGTGCCAGCAGCTATTACTACGAGCAGTACTTC; cdr3_aa: CASSYYYEQYF
d_call: .; v_call: TRBV4-1; clone_size: few; j_call: TRBJ2-7; cdr3_nt: TGCGCCAGCAGCCAATCGGTATTTATCTACAACGAGCAGTACTTC; cdr3_aa: CASSQSVFIYNEQYF
d_call: .; v_call: TRBV7-3; clone_size: many; j_call: TRBJ2-3; cdr3_nt: TGTGCCAGCAGCTTAATGCGGACTGCGATGGATACGCAGTATTTT; cdr3_aa: CASSLMRTAMDTQYF
d_call: .; v_call: TRBV7-3; clone_size: many; j_call: TRBJ1-1; cdr3_nt: TGTGCCAGCAGCCCCACGCGACTTCCCAACACTGAAGCTTTCTTT; cdr3_aa: CASSPTRLPNTEAFF
d_call: .; v_call: TRBV12-3/TRBV12-4; clone_size: many; j_call: TRBJ1-2; cdr3_nt: TGTGCCAGCAGCAGGGGTGGGGGGGCCAGGCACGGCTACACCTTC; cdr3_aa: CASSRGGGARHGYTF
d_call: TRBD2; v_call: TRBV5-1; clone_size: few; j_call: TRBJ2-4; cdr3_nt: TGCGCCAGCAGCGAACGGAGCGGGGGAGAAAACATTCAGTACTTC; cdr3_aa: CASSERSGGENIQYF
d_call: .; v_call: TRBV20-1; clone_size: few; j_call: TRBJ1-6; cdr3_nt: TGCAGTGCTCACGTTCCTGGGGGTGGATCACCCCTCCACTTT; cdr3_aa: CSAHVPGGGSPLHF
d_call: .; v_call: TRBV29-1; clone_size: few; j_call: TRBJ2-7; cdr3_nt: TGCAGCGTTGAAGGGGGCTGGAGTCGCGAGCAGTACTTC; cdr3_aa: CSVEGGWSREQYF
d_call: .; v_call: TRBV12-3/TRBV12-4; clone_size: .; j_call: TRBJ2-5; cdr3_nt: TGTGCCAGCAGTTTATCAGGAGGGATTGGGCAAGAGACCCAGTACTTC; cdr3_aa: CASSLSGGIGQETQYF
d_call: .; v_call: TRBV14; clone_size: once; j_call: TRBJ2-1; cdr3_nt: TGTGCCAGCAGCCCCATTAGGGGCCACAATGAGCAGTTCTTC; cdr3_aa: CASSPIRGHNEQFF